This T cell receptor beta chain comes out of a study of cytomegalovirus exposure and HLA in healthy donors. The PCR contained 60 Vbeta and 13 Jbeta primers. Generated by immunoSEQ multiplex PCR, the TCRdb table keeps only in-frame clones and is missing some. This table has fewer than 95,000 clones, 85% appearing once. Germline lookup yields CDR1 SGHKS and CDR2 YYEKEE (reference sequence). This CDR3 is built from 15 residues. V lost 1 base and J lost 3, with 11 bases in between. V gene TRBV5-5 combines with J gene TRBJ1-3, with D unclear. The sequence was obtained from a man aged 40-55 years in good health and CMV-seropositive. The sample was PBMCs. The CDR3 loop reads CASSLNVVSGNTIYF. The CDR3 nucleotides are TGTGCCAGCAGCTTGAATGTGGTTAGTGGAAACACCATATATTTT.